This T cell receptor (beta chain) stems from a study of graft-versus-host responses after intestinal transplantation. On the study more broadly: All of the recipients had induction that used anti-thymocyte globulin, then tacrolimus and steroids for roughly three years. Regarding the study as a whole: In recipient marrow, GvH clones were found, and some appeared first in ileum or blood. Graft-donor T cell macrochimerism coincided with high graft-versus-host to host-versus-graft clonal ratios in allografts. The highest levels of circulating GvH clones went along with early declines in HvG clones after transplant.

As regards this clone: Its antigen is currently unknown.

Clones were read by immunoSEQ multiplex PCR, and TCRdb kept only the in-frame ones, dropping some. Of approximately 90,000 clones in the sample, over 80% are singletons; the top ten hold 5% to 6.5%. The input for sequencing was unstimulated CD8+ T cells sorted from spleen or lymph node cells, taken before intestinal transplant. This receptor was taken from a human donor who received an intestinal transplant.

The CDR3 DNA follows: TGTGCCAGCAGCGCGAGGGAGGGGGGACTAAAGGGAGATACGCAGTATTTT. As protein: CASSAREGGLKGDTQYF. V gene TRBV11-3 combines with J gene TRBJ2-3, with a weak D call TRBD2 (7 bases). The CDR3 consists of 17 residues. Between the trimmed V and J ends, which lost 5 bases and 5 bases, there was a span of 23 bases. The V gene's germline CDR1 is SGHNT and CDR2 YENEEA. The complete variable domain, with remaining parts taken from reference TRBV11-3 and TRBJ2-3, reads EAGVVQSPRYKIIEKKQPVAFWCNPISGHNTLYWYLQNLGQGPELLIRYENEEAVDDSQLPKDRFSAERLKGVDSTLKIQPAELGDSAVYLCASSAREGGLKGDTQYFGPGTRLTVL.